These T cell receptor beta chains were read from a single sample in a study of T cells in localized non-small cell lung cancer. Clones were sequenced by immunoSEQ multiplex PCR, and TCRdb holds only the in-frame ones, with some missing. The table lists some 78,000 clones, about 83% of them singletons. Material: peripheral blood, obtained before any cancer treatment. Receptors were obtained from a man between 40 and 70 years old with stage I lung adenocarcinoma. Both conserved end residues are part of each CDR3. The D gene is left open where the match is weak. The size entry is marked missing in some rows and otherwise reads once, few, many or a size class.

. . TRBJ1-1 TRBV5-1 CASRSTSENTEAFF TGCGCCAGCAGGTCCACCTCCGAGAACACTGAAGCTTTCTTT
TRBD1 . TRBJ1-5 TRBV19 CASSIAGQGRRAQHF TGTGCCAGTAGTATCGCGGGACAGGGTCGAAGGGCCCAGCATTTT
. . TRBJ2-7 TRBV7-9 CASSISPRTPDEQYF TGTGCCAGCAGCATTAGTCCCAGGACTCCCGACGAGCAGTACTTC
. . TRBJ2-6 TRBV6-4 CASSDDNSGANVLTF TGTGCCAGCAGTGACGACAACTCTGGGGCCAACGTCCTGACTTTC
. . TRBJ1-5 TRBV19 CASSILAGVNQPQHF TGTGCCAGTAGTATCCTGGCAGGGGTCAATCAGCCCCAGCATTTT
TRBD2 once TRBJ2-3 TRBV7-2 CASSFAGTSSSTDTQYF TGTGCCAGCAGCTTCGCCGGGACTAGCTCTAGCACAGATACGCAGTATTTT
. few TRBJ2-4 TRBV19 CASSIGTSEYF TGTGCCAGTAGTATAGGGACGAGTGAGTACTTC
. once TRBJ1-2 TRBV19 CASSMRGQQNYGYTF TGTGCCAGTAGTATGAGGGGACAACAAAACTATGGCTACACCTTC
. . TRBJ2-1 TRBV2 CASNLGKSYNEQFF TGTGCCAGCAATCTGGGAAAATCCTACAATGAGCAGTTCTTC
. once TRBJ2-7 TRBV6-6 CASSRDKTYEQYF TGTGCCAGCAGCCGGGACAAAACCTACGAGCAGTACTTC
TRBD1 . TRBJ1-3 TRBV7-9 CASSPRQGAMLSGNTIYF TGTGCCAGCAGCCCCCGACAGGGGGCGATGCTCTCTGGAAACACCATATATTTT
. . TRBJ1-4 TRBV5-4 CASSFRQAGGEKLFF TGTGCCAGCAGCTTTCGACAAGCCGGGGGGGAAAAACTGTTTTTT
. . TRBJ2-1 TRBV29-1 CSVKSTGRRFDEQFF TGCAGCGTTAAGTCGACAGGCCGAAGGTTCGATGAGCAGTTCTTC
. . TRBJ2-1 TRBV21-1 CASSKAGGHHSYNEQFF TGTGCCAGCAGCAAAGCGGGGGGACACCACTCCTACAATGAGCAGTTCTTC
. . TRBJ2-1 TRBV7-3 CASSLGNSGNEQFF TGTGCCAGCAGCTTAGGTAATAGCGGCAATGAGCAGTTCTTC
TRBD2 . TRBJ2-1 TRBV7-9 CASSPLAGLGDNEQFF TGTGCCAGCAGCCCGCTAGCGGGATTGGGGGACAATGAGCAGTTCTTC
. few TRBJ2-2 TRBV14 CASSLLAGRTGELFF TGTGCCAGCAGCCTATTAGCCGGACGGACCGGGGAGCTGTTTTTT
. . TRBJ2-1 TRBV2 CASGSMGGSYNEQFF TGTGCCAGCGGTTCCATGGGGGGCTCCTACAATGAGCAGTTCTTC
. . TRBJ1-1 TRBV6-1 CASSVRWTPDTEAFF TGTGCCAGCAGTGTGAGGTGGACCCCCGACACTGAAGCTTTCTTT
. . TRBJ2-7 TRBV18 CASSLDSYEQYF TGTGCCAGCTCATTGGACTCCTACGAGCAGTACTTC
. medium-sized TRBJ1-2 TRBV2 CASSLDRDHTF TGTGCCAGCAGCCTGGACCGAGACCACACCTTC
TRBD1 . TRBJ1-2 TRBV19 CASSTGQTGAYGYTF TGTGCCAGTAGTACTGGGCAGACAGGGGCCTATGGCTACACCTTC
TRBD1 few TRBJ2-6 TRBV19 CASSRQGRGANVLTF TGTGCCAGTAGTAGACAGGGTCGAGGGGCCAACGTCCTGACTTTC
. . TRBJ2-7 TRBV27 CASSLSFLGMGYEQYF TGTGCCAGCAGTTTATCGTTTCTGGGGATGGGATACGAGCAGTACTTC
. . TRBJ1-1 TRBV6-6 CASSYAYATRGTEAFF TGTGCCAGCAGTTACGCGTACGCAACCCGGGGCACTGAAGCTTTCTTT
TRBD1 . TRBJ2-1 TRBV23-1 CASSQYRDRGSNEQFF TGCGCCAGCAGTCAATACCGGGACAGGGGTTCAAATGAGCAGTTCTTC
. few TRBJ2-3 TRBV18 CASSPGGAPLYF TGTGCCAGCTCACCAGGCGGGGCACCGTTGTATTTT
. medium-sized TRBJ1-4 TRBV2 CASIRGMGEKLFF TGTGCCAGCATCCGCGGGATGGGGGAAAAACTGTTTTTT
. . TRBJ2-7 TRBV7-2 CASSHRVHEQYF TGTGCCAGCAGCCACAGGGTCCACGAGCAGTACTTC
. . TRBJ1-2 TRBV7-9 CASSNIPGASNNGYTF TGTGCCAGCAGCAATATCCCCGGAGCCTCTAATAATGGCTACACCTTC
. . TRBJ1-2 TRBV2 CASRLLTTELYGYTF TGTGCCAGCAGACTCCTTACGACAGAACTCTATGGCTACACCTTC
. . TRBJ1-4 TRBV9 CASSADGHGGALFF TGTGCCAGCAGCGCGGATGGACACGGGGGGGCTTTGTTTTTT
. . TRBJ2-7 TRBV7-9 CASSPRDISPRGPYEQYF TGTGCCAGCAGCCCACGCGACATTTCCCCAAGGGGCCCCTACGAGCAGTACTTC
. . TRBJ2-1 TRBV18 CASSPSNNEQFF TGTGCCAGCTCACCATCCAACAATGAGCAGTTCTTC
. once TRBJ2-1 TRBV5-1 CASSGSGVEFF TGCGCCAGCAGCGGCTCGGGGGTGGAGTTCTTC
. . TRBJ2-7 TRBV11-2 CASSPGEVYYEQYF TGTGCCAGCAGCCCCGGGGAGGTATACTACGAGCAGTACTTC
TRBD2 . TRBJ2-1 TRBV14 CASRLAGGNEQFF TGTGCCAGCCGGCTAGCGGGAGGAAATGAGCAGTTCTTC
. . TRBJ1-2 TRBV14 CASSQDEGPSYGYTF TGTGCCAGCAGCCAAGACGAGGGACCTAGCTATGGCTACACCTTC
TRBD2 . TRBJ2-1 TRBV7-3 CASSLTGTSGYNEQFF TGTGCCAGCAGCTTAACGGGGACTAGCGGTTACAATGAGCAGTTCTTC
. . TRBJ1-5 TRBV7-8 CASSLLGASNQPQHF TGTGCCAGCAGCTTACTGGGGGCGAGCAATCAGCCCCAGCATTTT
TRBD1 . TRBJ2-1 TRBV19 CASIRTGGYNEQFF TGTGCCAGTATAAGGACAGGGGGCTACAATGAGCAGTTCTTC
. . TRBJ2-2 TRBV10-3 CAIRKTGSNTGELFF TGTGCCATCAGAAAGACAGGTTCGAACACCGGGGAGCTGTTTTTT
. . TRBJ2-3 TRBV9 CASRRGGSTDTQYF TGTGCCAGCAGGCGGGGCGGGAGCACAGATACGCAGTATTTT
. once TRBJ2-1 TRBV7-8 CASSGTRTGELDNEQFF TGTGCCAGCAGCGGGACCCGGACGGGCGAGCTGGACAATGAGCAGTTCTTC
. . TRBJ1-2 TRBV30 CAWGNYGYTF TGTGCCTGGGGTAACTATGGCTACACCTTC
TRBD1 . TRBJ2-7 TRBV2 CASRIDRDLDLRYEQYF TGTGCCAGCAGAATTGACAGGGATCTTGATTTAAGGTACGAGCAGTACTTC
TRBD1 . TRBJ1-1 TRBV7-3 CASSPRTGWNTEAFF TGTGCCAGCAGCCCGAGGACAGGGTGGAACACTGAAGCTTTCTTT